This T cell receptor (beta chain) was sequenced in a study of Ad26.COV2.S vaccination and SARS-CoV-2 variants. Profiling relied on immunoSEQ multiplex PCR, and the TCRdb table lists in-frame clones only, not all of them. This table holds roughly 390,000 clones, 70% to 90% found once. As regards this clone: Its antigen is unknown.

Broader study findings: Reported findings describe substantial breadth in spike-specific CD8+ and CD4+ T cell responses following vaccination.

V lost 4 bases and J lost 5; bases outside the gene matches: 4. CDR1 is SNHLY, CDR2 FYNNEI, per germline. The CDR3 length is 14 residues. Documented treatment: 15 to 20 received Ad26.COV2.S at low or high dose, single or two shots; 5 received placebo; per-sample allocation not given. The study sampled participants on day 63 after the first vaccine or placebo injection. The gene calls are TRBV2 and TRBJ2-1; 8 bases match TRBD2. This clonotype was sampled from a person between 18 and 65 years old who received the Ad26.COV2.S COVID-19 vaccine or a placebo. Here the sequenced sample was peripheral blood, taken in a trial of Ad26.COV2.S vaccine versus placebo. CDR3 DNA: TGTGCCAGCAGTGGGACTAGCCCTCACAATGAGCAGTTCTTC. Translated, it gives CASSGTSPHNEQFF.